This TCR beta chain was obtained from a study of blood T cells in healthy people across ages. Study-wide background: Researchers report that template switching captured about one barcoded beta molecule per two T cells. Study-wide results and limits: A strong correlation between TCR beta diversity and naive T cell percentage was seen.

A second PCR, run for roughly 7 to 11 cycles, used a sample-barcoded 5' primer plus a J-beta primer mix. One entry per CDR3 protein, called by TCRdb with MiXCR from the 5' RACE reads. The table shows more than 700,000 distinct CDR3 sequences, with about 42% occurring only once. Germline CDR1 reads SQVTM; CDR2 reads ANQGSEA. The CDR3 is made up of 16 amino acids, end residues included. Donors ranged from 6 to 90 years old and were healthy Caucasians in Russia. Each sample yielded at least 6 micrograms of PBMC total RNA. To note about this clonotype: Its antigen is not identified. The limits of the CDR3 on the DNA are not certain, so only TCRdb's listed CDR3 is given.

This receptor was identified in a man aged 80 or over in good health. The J gene is TRBJ2-3, the V gene TRBV29-1; the DNA was not compared with TRBD1, the D call given in the table. Sequences were obtained from blood. CDR3 in amino acids: CSVGYGAVGSTDTQCF.